This is a list of T cell receptor beta chains from one sample in a study of cytomegalovirus exposure and HLA in healthy donors. Profiled with immunoSEQ multiplex PCR; TCRdb holds only in-frame clones, not every one. The table shows about 190,000 clones, with around 82% occurring only once. The sequenced sample was PBMCs. These receptors were obtained from a woman younger than 35 in good health and CMV-seropositive. CDR3s include the opening cysteine and the closing phenylalanine or tryptophan. D genes are given only for firm matches. The listing skips clone size in some rows; elsewhere it reads once, few, many or a size class.

cdr3_aa,cdr3_nt,cdr3_length,d_call,j_call,clone_size,v_call
CAISENQSNQPQHF,TGTGCCATCAGTGAAAATCAGAGCAATCAGCCCCAGCATTTT,14,.,TRBJ1-5,once,TRBV10-3
CASSLVGTRTYNEQFF,TGTGCCAGCAGCTTAGTTGGAACAAGGACTTACAATGAGCAGTTCTTC,16,.,TRBJ2-1,.,TRBV11-2
CASSPAGGYNEQFF,TGTGCCAGCAGCCCGGCAGGGGGCTACAATGAGCAGTTCTTC,14,TRBD1,TRBJ2-1,.,TRBV7-9
CASSPPGGARGYTF,TGTGCCAGCAGCCCGCCGGGGGGGGCGAGGGGCTACACCTTC,14,.,TRBJ1-2,few,TRBV6-5
CSVSGADSYEQYF,TGCAGCGTTTCAGGGGCAGACTCCTACGAGCAGTACTTC,13,.,TRBJ2-7,.,TRBV29-1
CASSWSRGNTEAFF,TGCGCCAGCAGCTGGTCTCGAGGGAACACTGAAGCTTTCTTT,14,.,TRBJ1-1,.,TRBV5-1
CASSQVVVGDTQYF,TGTGCCAGCAGCCAAGTTGTTGTCGGGGATACGCAGTATTTT,14,.,TRBJ2-3,.,TRBV4-2
CASSQPFYEQYF,TGTGCCAGCAGCCAACCCTTCTACGAGCAGTACTTC,12,.,TRBJ2-7,.,TRBV14
CASNNEDTQYF,TGTGCCAGCAACAACGAAGATACGCAGTATTTT,11,.,TRBJ2-3,few,TRBV7-6
CASSLMGQGDGYTF,TGTGCCAGCAGCTTAATGGGGCAGGGGGATGGCTACACCTTC,14,TRBD1,TRBJ1-2,.,TRBV7-9
CASSQDRTGGSGNTIYF,TGCGCCAGCAGCCAAGACCGGACAGGGGGCTCTGGAAACACCATATATTTT,17,TRBD1,TRBJ1-3,.,TRBV4-1
CASSPPTPADTQYF,TGTGCCAGCAGCCCTCCTACCCCCGCGGATACGCAGTATTTT,14,.,TRBJ2-3,once,TRBV9
CAISATGTSNQPQHF,TGTGCCATCAGCGCCACAGGAACTAGCAATCAGCCCCAGCATTTT,15,.,TRBJ1-5,.,TRBV10-3
CASSPSRDTNYEQYF,TGCGCCAGCAGCCCCTCCCGGGATACAAACTACGAGCAGTACTTC,15,.,TRBJ2-7,.,TRBV4-1
CASRPGGLQYDEQFF,TGTGCCAGCCGCCCCGGGGGTCTACAATACGATGAGCAGTTCTTC,15,.,TRBJ2-1,.,TRBV2
CASSLASVYEQYF,TGTGCCAGCAGCTTAGCGTCAGTTTACGAGCAGTACTTC,13,.,TRBJ2-7,once,TRBV7-8
CASSLQGLYEQYF,TGTGCCAGCAGCTTGCAGGGATTATACGAGCAGTACTTC,13,.,TRBJ2-7,.,TRBV5-6
CASSFGTTYNEQFF,TGTGCCAGCAGCTTTGGGACTACCTACAATGAGCAGTTCTTC,14,TRBD2,TRBJ2-1,once,TRBV5-4
CASSQEGVAGLGEQFF,TGCGCCAGCAGCCAAGAGGGGGTAGCGGGGTTGGGCGAGCAGTTCTTC,16,TRBD2,TRBJ2-1,.,TRBV4-3
CASTAVPGGDYEQYF,TGTGCCAGCACAGCCGTTCCCGGGGGGGACTACGAGCAGTACTTC,15,TRBD2,TRBJ2-7,.,TRBV28
CASSSPGPSHSGELFF,TGTGCCAGCAGCTCGCCAGGGCCGTCCCATTCCGGGGAGCTGTTTTTT,16,.,TRBJ2-2,.,TRBV7-2
CASSIGQGAFSGANVLTF,TGTGCCAGTAGTATTGGTCAGGGGGCCTTCTCCGGGGCCAACGTCCTGACTTTC,18,TRBD1,TRBJ2-6,.,TRBV19
CASSLDRVQGYTF,TGTGCCAGCAGCTTAGACAGGGTCCAAGGCTACACCTTC,13,.,TRBJ1-2,.,TRBV7-9
CASSQVVGLSEAFF,TGTGCCAGCAGCCAAGTCGTGGGACTATCTGAAGCTTTCTTT,14,.,TRBJ1-1,.,TRBV4-2
CASSTGTGNEKLFF,TGTGCCAGCTCAACCGGGACAGGGAATGAAAAACTGTTTTTT,14,TRBD1,TRBJ1-4,.,TRBV7-7
CASSPGSGGGNEQFF,TGTGCCAGCAGCCCCGGTAGCGGGGGAGGAAATGAGCAGTTCTTC,15,TRBD2,TRBJ2-1,.,TRBV9
CASSFGQPNTEAFF,TGTGCCAGCAGTTTCGGACAGCCGAACACTGAAGCTTTCTTT,14,.,TRBJ1-1,.,TRBV27
CASSQTGTGEYEQYF,TGCGCCAGCAGCCAAACCGGGACAGGGGAATACGAGCAGTACTTC,15,TRBD1,TRBJ2-7,.,TRBV4-1
CASSPDRGQNEQFF,TGTGCCAGCAGCCCCGACAGGGGGCAAAATGAGCAGTTCTTC,14,TRBD1,TRBJ2-1,many,TRBV7-3
CSVDVSDTQYF,TGCAGCGTTGACGTGTCAGATACGCAGTATTTT,11,.,TRBJ2-3,.,TRBV29-1
CASRQVWVGYTF,TGTGCCAGCCGGCAGGTTTGGGTTGGCTACACCTTC,12,.,TRBJ1-2,.,TRBV2
CASSQGMLTTKNIQYF,TGTGCCAGCAGCCAGGGGATGCTGACGACCAAAAACATTCAGTACTTC,16,.,TRBJ2-4,.,TRBV5-6
CASSPPYATAEISPLHF,TGTGCCAGCTCACCACCCTACGCCACAGCAGAAATTTCACCCCTCCACTTT,17,.,TRBJ1-6,few,TRBV18
CASSRWDRGDEQYF,TGTGCCAGCAGCCGGTGGGACAGGGGGGACGAGCAGTACTTC,14,TRBD1,TRBJ2-7,.,TRBV9
CASSAGRSGDNEQFF,TGTGCCAGCAGCGCTGGCAGGTCAGGGGACAATGAGCAGTTCTTC,15,.,TRBJ2-1,.,TRBV6-4
CASSEKQYNSPLHF,TGTGCCAGCAGTGAAAAACAGTATAATTCACCCCTCCACTTT,14,.,TRBJ1-6,.,TRBV2
CATSPRGEKLFF,TGTGCCACCAGCCCCCGGGGGGAAAAACTGTTTTTT,12,.,TRBJ1-4,.,TRBV15
CASRGDRVKETQYF,TGCGCCAGCAGGGGGGACAGGGTGAAGGAGACCCAGTACTTC,14,TRBD1,TRBJ2-5,.,TRBV5-1
CAISQDRVREKLFF,TGTGCCATCAGCCAGGACAGGGTTCGTGAAAAACTGTTTTTT,14,TRBD1,TRBJ1-4,.,TRBV10-3
CATGTGGESNQPQHF,TGTGCCACCGGGACAGGGGGCGAATCAAATCAGCCCCAGCATTTT,15,TRBD1,TRBJ1-5,once,TRBV10-3
CASSYSRVSYGYTF,TGTGCCAGCAGTTACTCTCGGGTCTCCTATGGCTACACCTTC,14,.,TRBJ1-2,.,TRBV6-5
CSVRVAVNTEAFF,TGCAGCGTGAGGGTCGCGGTGAACACTGAAGCTTTCTTT,13,.,TRBJ1-1,.,TRBV29-1
CAIRGQGPRTEAFF,TGTGCCATCAGGGGACAGGGACCCAGAACTGAAGCTTTCTTT,14,TRBD1,TRBJ1-1,once,TRBV10-3
CASSESRRTGGNTIYF,TGTGCCAGCAGCGAGAGCCGCCGGACAGGGGGGAACACCATATATTTT,16,TRBD1,TRBJ1-3,once,TRBV9
CASNFNGPMNTEAFF,TGTGCCAGCAATTTCAATGGCCCCATGAACACTGAAGCTTTCTTT,15,.,TRBJ1-1,.,TRBV6-6
CASSKRGTRHTGELFF,TGTGCCAGCAGCAAAAGGGGGACTAGACACACCGGGGAGCTGTTTTTT,16,.,TRBJ2-2,once,TRBV21-1
CASSLGGRGLVSGNTIYF,TGTGCCAGCAGTTTAGGTGGTAGGGGACTGGTCTCTGGAAACACCATATATTTT,18,.,TRBJ1-3,.,TRBV28
CASSFLFVDRTNNYGYTF,TGTGCCAGCAGTTTTCTCTTCGTCGACAGGACAAATAACTATGGCTACACCTTC,18,.,TRBJ1-2,.,TRBV27
CASSPSLKPYGYTF,TGTGCCAGCAGCCCCTCCCTTAAGCCCTATGGCTACACCTTC,14,.,TRBJ1-2,.,TRBV5-4
CASSFRRHYGYTF,TGTGCCAGCAGTTTCCGCAGGCACTATGGCTACACCTTC,13,.,TRBJ1-2,.,TRBV6-6
CASSPRDRVSYEQYF,TGTGCCAGCAGCCCCCGGGACAGAGTTTCCTACGAGCAGTACTTC,15,TRBD1,TRBJ2-7,.,TRBV6-6
CASSREWNTEAFF,TGTGCCAGCAGTAGAGAGTGGAACACTGAAGCTTTCTTT,13,.,TRBJ1-1,.,TRBV6-5
CASTGTATNEKLFF,TGTGCCAGCACTGGGACAGCAACTAATGAAAAACTGTTTTTT,14,TRBD1,TRBJ1-4,.,TRBV2
CASSLDVGQYYGYTF,TGCGCCAGCAGCTTGGATGTCGGACAGTACTATGGCTACACCTTC,15,.,TRBJ1-2,.,TRBV5-1
CASSPTGLAGRETQYF,TGTGCCAGCAGCCCGACGGGACTAGCGGGTCGAGAGACCCAGTACTTC,16,TRBD2,TRBJ2-5,.,TRBV5-6
CASSFLPGQGKNEQFF,TGTGCCAGCAGTTTTTTGCCGGGACAGGGCAAAAATGAGCAGTTCTTC,16,TRBD1,TRBJ2-1,once,TRBV6-5
CASSIAWDRGINYGYTF,TGTGCCAGTAGTATAGCCTGGGACAGGGGTATTAACTATGGCTACACCTTC,17,TRBD1,TRBJ1-2,.,TRBV19
CASSPTSGGNTGELFF,TGTGCCAGCAGCCCGACTAGCGGGGGGAACACCGGGGAGCTGTTTTTT,16,TRBD2,TRBJ2-2,.,TRBV7-3
CASSQMTAGGRDGYTF,TGTGCCAGCAGCCAGATGACGGCAGGGGGTCGGGATGGCTACACCTTC,16,TRBD1,TRBJ1-2,.,TRBV4-2
CASSSRQGEYEQYF,TGTGCCAGCAGCTCCCGACAGGGCGAATACGAGCAGTACTTC,14,TRBD1,TRBJ2-7,few,TRBV7-6